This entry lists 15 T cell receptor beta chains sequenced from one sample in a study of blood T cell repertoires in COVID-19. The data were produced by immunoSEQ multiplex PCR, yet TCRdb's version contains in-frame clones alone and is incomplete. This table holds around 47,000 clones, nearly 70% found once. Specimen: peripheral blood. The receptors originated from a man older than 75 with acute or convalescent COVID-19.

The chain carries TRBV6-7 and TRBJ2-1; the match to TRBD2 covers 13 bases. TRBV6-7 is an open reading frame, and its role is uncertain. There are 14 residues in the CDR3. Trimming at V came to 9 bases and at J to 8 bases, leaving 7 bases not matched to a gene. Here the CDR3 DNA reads TGTGCCAGTCCCGGGACTAGCGGGAACTATGAGCAGTTCTTC. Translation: CASPGTSGNYEQFF.

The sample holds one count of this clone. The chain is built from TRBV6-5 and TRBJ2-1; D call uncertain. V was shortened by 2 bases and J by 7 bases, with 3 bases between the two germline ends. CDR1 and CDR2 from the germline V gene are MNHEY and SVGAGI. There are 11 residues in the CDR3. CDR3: CASSYLNEQFF. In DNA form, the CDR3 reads TGTGCCAGCAGTTACCTAAATGAGCAGTTCTTC.

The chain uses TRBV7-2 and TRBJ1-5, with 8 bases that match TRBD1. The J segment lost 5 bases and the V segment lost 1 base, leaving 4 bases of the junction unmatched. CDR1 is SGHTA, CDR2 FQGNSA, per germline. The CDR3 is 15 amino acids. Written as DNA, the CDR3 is TGTGCCAGCAGCTTAGGGACAGGGATCTATCAGCCCCAGCATTTT. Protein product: CASSLGTGIYQPQHF.

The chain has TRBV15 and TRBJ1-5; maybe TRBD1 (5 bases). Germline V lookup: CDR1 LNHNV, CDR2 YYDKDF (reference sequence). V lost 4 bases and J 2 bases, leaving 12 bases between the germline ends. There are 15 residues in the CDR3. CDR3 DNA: TGTGCCACCAGCATCGGGCTAGGGGGCAATCAGCCCCAGCATTTT. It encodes CATSIGLGGNQPQHF.

CDR3 DNA sequence: TGTGCCAGCAGCCAAGATGTAGGGACAGGGCAGTTCTTC. Encoded protein: CASSQDVGTGQFF. The chain links TRBV3-1 (or the pseudogene TRBV3-2) to TRBJ2-1; TRBD1 matches 8 bases. Unmatched junction bases numbered 4, after V lost 0 bases and J lost 12 bases. The CDR3 consists of 13 residues. Germline V gives CDR1 LGHDT, CDR2 YNNKEL (reference sequence).

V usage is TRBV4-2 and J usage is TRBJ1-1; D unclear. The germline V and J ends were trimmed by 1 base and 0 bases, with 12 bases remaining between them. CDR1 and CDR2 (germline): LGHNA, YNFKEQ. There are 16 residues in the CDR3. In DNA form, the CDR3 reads TGTGCCAGCAGCCAAGTCGGTGGGCCCCTGAACACTGAAGCTTTCTTT. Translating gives CASSQVGGPLNTEAFF.

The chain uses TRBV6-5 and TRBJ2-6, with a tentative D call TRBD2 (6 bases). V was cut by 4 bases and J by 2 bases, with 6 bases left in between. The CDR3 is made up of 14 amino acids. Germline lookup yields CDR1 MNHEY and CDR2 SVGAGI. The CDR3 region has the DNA TGTGCCAGCAGTTGGACTACTGGGGCCAACGTCCTGACTTTC. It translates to CASSWTTGANVLTF.

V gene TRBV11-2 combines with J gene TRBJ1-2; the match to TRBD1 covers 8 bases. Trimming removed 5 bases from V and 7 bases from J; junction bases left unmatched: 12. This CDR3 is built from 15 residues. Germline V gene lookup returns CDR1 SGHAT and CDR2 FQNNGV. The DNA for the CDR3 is TGTGCCAGCAGCCAAGGACAGGGAACCGTTTTTGGCTACACCTTC. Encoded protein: CASSQGQGTVFGYTF.

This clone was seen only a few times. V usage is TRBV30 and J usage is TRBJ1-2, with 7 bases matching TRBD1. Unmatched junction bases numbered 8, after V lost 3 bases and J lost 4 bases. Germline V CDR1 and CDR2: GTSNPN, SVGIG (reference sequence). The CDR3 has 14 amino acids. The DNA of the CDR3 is TGTGCCTGGAGCAGGGGGTTTTCAGGCTATGGCTACACCTTC. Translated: CAWSRGFSGYGYTF.

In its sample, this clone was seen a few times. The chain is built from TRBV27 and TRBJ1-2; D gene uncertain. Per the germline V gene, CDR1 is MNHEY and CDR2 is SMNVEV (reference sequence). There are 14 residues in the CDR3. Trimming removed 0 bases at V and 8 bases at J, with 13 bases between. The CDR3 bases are TGTGCCAGCAGTTTATCGAACGGGGATGGCGGCTACACCTTC. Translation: CASSLSNGDGGYTF.

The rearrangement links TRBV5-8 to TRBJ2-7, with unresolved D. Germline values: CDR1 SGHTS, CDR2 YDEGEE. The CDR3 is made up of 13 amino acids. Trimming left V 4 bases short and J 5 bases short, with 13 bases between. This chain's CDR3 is CASSVPPVHEQYF. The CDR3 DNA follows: TGTGCCAGCAGCGTCCCTCCGGTCCACGAGCAGTACTTC.

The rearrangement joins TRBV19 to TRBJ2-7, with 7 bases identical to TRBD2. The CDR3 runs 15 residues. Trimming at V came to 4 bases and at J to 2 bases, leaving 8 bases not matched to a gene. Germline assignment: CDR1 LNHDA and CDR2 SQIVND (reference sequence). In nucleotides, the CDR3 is TGTGCCAGTAGTAGGGGACTACTAGACCCCTACGAGCAGTACTTC. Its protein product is CASSRGLLDPYEQYF.

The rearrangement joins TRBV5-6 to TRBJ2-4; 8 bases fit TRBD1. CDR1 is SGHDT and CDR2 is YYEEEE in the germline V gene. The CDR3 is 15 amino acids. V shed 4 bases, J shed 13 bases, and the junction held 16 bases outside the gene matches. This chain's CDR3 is CASSPGGSLVFSQYF. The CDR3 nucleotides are TGTGCCAGCAGCCCAGGGGGCAGTCTGGTGTTTTCCCAGTACTTC. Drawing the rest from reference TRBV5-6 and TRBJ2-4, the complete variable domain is DAGVTQSPTHLIKTRGQQVTLRCSPKSGHDTVSWYQQALGQGPQFIFQYYEEEERQRGNFPDRFSGHQFPNYSSELNVNALLLGDSALYLCASSPGGSLVFSQYFGAGTRLSVL.

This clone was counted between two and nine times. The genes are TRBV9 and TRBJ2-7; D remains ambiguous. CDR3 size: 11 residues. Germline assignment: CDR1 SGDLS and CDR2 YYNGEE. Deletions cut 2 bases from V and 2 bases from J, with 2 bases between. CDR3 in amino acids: CASSVAYEQYF. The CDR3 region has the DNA TGTGCCAGCAGCGTCGCCTACGAGCAGTACTTC.

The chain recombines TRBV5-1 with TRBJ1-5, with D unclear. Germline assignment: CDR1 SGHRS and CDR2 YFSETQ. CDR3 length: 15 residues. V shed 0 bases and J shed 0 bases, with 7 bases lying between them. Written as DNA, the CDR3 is TGCGCCAGCAGCTTGGGGGAGTCTAGCAATCAGCCCCAGCATTTT. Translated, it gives CASSLGESSNQPQHF.